These 8 T cell receptor beta chains originate from one sample sequenced in a study of T cells in Graves' hyperthyroidism and ophthalmopathy. Authors of the study amplified TCR beta CDR3 regions from RNA transcripts. The HTBI primer set was used in a first-round RT-PCR of the TCR CDR3. A single record per CDR3 protein comes from TCRdb applying MiXCR to the multiplex PCR reads. Here the sample spans some 420,000 distinct CDR3 sequences, around 13% being singletons. The sequencing input was blood. Receptors originate from a woman between 18 and 30 years old with Graves' hyperthyroidism.

The gene calls are TRBV6-5 and TRBJ2-3, with a possible D match to TRBD2 (7 bases). Deletions cut 0 bases from V and 1 base from J, with 14 bases between. CDR3 length: 17 residues. Germline CDR1 and CDR2: MNHEY and SVGAGI. CDR3 sequence reads: CASSYSRSGTRTDTQYF. In DNA, the CDR3 is TGTGCCAGCAGTTACTCCCGGAGCGGGACACGCACAGATACGCAGTATTTT.

There are many counts of this clonotype. The chain has TRBV20-1 and TRBJ2-7; unclear D gene. V lost 4 bases and J lost 0, with 13 bases in between. CDR1 and CDR2 (germline): DFQATT, SNEGSKA (reference sequence). The CDR3 sequence is 14 residues long. The DNA of the CDR3 is TGCAGTGCTAACGAACACGAGAGCTCCTACGAGCAGTACTTC. Protein: CSANEHESSYEQYF.

This clonotype was picked up many times. This rearrangement joins TRBV19 to TRBJ2-3; D gene ambiguous. Trimming took off 5 bases at V and 1 base at J, with 10 bases between the two ends. The CDR3 consists of 14 residues. The germline V gene encodes CDR1 LNHDA and CDR2 SQIVND (reference sequence). The CDR3 DNA reads TGTGCCAGTAGTGCATATTCTGGCACAGATACGCAGTATTTT. This sequence encodes CASSAYSGTDTQYF.

As regards this clonotype: This could be a read error, since a much larger clone is one nucleotide away. The chain couples TRBV6-2 or TRBV6-3 to TRBJ2-1; D unresolved. The V end lost 2 bases, the J end lost 0 bases, and 11 bases lay between the germline ends. The CDR3 extends over 16 amino acids. Germline V gene sequence: CDR1 MNHEY, CDR2 SVGEGT. The CDR3 region is CASSYGWKSSYNEQFF. DNA of the CDR3: TGTGCCAGCAGTTACGGGTGGAAAAGCTCCTACAATGAGCAGTTCTTC.

This clonotype was recorded a few times. The rearrangement links TRBV5-1 to TRBJ2-1, with D possibly TRBD2 on 6 matching bases. Germline assignment: CDR1 SGHRS and CDR2 YFSETQ. This CDR3 region has 15 residues. Trimming shortened V by 2 bases and J by 4 bases, and 13 bases separated the two germline ends. CDR3 sequence (DNA): TGCGCCAGCAGCTTCCAGGCTAGCGCTTACAATGAGCAGTTCTTC. It specifies CASSFQASAYNEQFF.

The rearrangement joins TRBV29-1 to TRBJ2-6; the D is unclear. The CDR3 is 16 residues long. Germline CDR1 reads SQVTM; CDR2 reads ANQGSEA. Trimming pared 4 bases from V and 2 bases from J, leaving 15 bases between. CDR3 residues: CSVGGSPGTGANVLTF. The CDR3 DNA sequence: TGCAGCGTTGGAGGCAGCCCGGGCACTGGGGCCAACGTCCTGACTTTC.

The chain has TRBV2 and TRBJ2-3; TRBD2 matches 11 bases. The CDR3 is made up of 16 amino acids. Germline trimming cut 6 bases from V and 1 base from J; bases unmatched to any gene: 6. CDR1 and CDR2 from the germline V gene are SNHLY and FYNNEI. The CDR3 sequence is CASRFGLAGGTDTQYF. The CDR3 DNA follows: TGTGCCAGCAGATTTGGACTAGCGGGCGGCACAGATACGCAGTATTTT.

This clonotype was seen repeatedly, ten times or more. The chain joins TRBV7-8 to TRBJ2-1; D is possibly TRBD2 (6 bases). Trimming removed 2 bases at V and 6 bases at J, with 20 bases between. The CDR3 has 17 amino acids. Germline V gene data show CDR1 as SGHVS and CDR2 as FQNEAQ. The CDR3 coding sequence is TGTGCCAGCAGCTTAATTTATTCGGGAGAAGGGGTCAATGAGCAGTTCTTC. This gives the protein CASSLIYSGEGVNEQFF.